This T cell receptor beta chain comes out of a study of memory CD4+ T cells and cytomegalovirus serostatus. The sort gate was single viable CD3+CD4+CD8-CD45RO+ cells for memory CD4+ T cells. This clone was seen a few times. Using immunoSEQ multiplex PCR, the repertoire was profiled, and TCRdb retains in-frame clones only, with some absent. The sample lists approximately 92,000 clones; around 80% were seen once. There are 15 residues in the CDR3. Between the trimmed V and J ends, which lost 4 bases and 7 bases, there was a span of 17 bases. CDR1 is ENHRY and CDR2 is SYGVKD in the germline V gene. The chain combines TRBV10-3 with TRBJ2-1; D could derive from TRBD1 or TRBD2 (5 bases each). The specimen sequenced was memory CD4+ T cells from blood. The TCR was taken from an adult in good health and CMV-seropositive. DNA of the CDR3: TGTGCCATCAGTGCTGACAGACCCACGGGGAATGAGCAGTTCTTC. This gives the protein CAISADRPTGNEQFF.